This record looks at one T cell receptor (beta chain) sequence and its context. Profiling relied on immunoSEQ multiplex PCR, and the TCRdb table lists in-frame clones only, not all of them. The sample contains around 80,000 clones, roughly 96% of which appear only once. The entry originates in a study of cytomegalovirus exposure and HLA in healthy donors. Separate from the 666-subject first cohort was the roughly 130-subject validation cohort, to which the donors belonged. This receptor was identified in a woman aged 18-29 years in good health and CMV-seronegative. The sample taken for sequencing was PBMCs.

CDR3 loop: CASSFWTSNYGYTF. CDR3 coding DNA: TGTGCCAGCAGCTTTTGGACATCTAACTATGGCTACACCTTC. V and J are TRBV7-2 and TRBJ1-2, with D maybe TRBD1 (5 bases). Trimming took off 3 bases at V and 0 bases at J, with 8 bases between the two ends. Germline assignment: CDR1 SGHTA and CDR2 FQGNSA. The CDR3 is 14 amino acids. Based on the CDR3 plus reference TRBV7-2 and TRBJ1-2, the full variable domain is GAGVSQSPSNKVTEKGKDVELRCDPISGHTALYWYRQSLGQGLEFLIYFQGNSAPDKSGLPSDRFSAERTGGSVSTLTIQRTQQEDSAVYLCASSFWTSNYGYTFGSGTRLTVV.